A selection of T cell receptor beta chains follows, all from one sample in a study of response to subunit inactivated influenza vaccine. TCRdb recomputed calls from the RT-PCR reads with MiXCR, one row per CDR3 protein. The table lists roughly 500,000 distinct CDR3 sequences, approximately 15% of them singletons. The sequencing here drew on CD4+ T cells sorted from PBMCs, taken 23 months after vaccination. The origin of the receptors is a man aged 50-75 years who received an inactivated influenza vaccine. Both conserved end residues are part of each CDR3. Each record gives: clone size, D gene, J gene, V gene, CDR3 DNA, CDR3 protein. The D gene is left open where the match is weak. Rows give clone size only sometimes, using once, few, many, or a class for an expanded clone.

few - TRBJ1-5 TRBV20-1 TGCAGTGCTAGAGAAGGGTCAATTCAGCCCCAGCATTTT CSAREGSIQPQHF
few - TRBJ2-7 TRBV18 TGTGCCAGCTCGCCCGGGACATCGAACGAGCAGTACTTC CASSPGTSNEQYF
- - TRBJ2-6 TRBV10-3 TGTGCCATCAGTGAGATCCCGGGTGGGGCCAACGTCCTGACTTTC CAISEIPGGANVLTF
- - TRBJ2-5 TRBV7-9 TGTGCCAGCAGCACTGCCGGGGGCCAAGAGACCCAGTACTTC CASSTAGGQETQYF
- - TRBJ2-2 TRBV7-2 TGTGCCAGCAGCCCGGGACTTTACACCGGGGAGCTGTTTTTT CASSPGLYTGELFF
- - TRBJ1-3 TRBV7-9 TGTGCCAGCAGCTTAGCAGTCTCTGGAAACACCATATATTTT CASSLAVSGNTIYF
few TRBD1 TRBJ2-2 TRBV16 TGTGCCAGCACACCGGGACAGGGGACCGGGGAGCTGTTTTTT CASTPGQGTGELFF
- TRBD1 TRBJ2-7 TRBV3-1 TGTGCCAGCGGCTTTGGACAGGGGGCCTACGAGCAGTACTTC CASGFGQGAYEQYF
- - TRBJ1-2 TRBV5-1 TGCGCCAGCAGCTCCGCAGGGCGAGCTAACTATGGCTACACCTTC CASSSAGRANYGYTF
- TRBD2 TRBJ2-7 TRBV5-5 TGTGCCAGCAGCTTTATGATAGCGGGTTTCTACGAGCAGTACTTC CASSFMIAGFYEQYF
few - TRBJ2-3 TRBV28 TGTGCCATCAAGGGGGACACAGATACGCAGTATTTT CAIKGDTDTQYF
- TRBD2 TRBJ2-3 TRBV20-1 TGCAGTGCTAGGACCGGGACTAGCGGGAGTCTGCGGGATACGCAGTATTTT CSARTGTSGSLRDTQYF
few - TRBJ1-5 TRBV20-1 TGCAGTGCTAGAGAGGAGGTGGGGAATCAGCCCCAGCATTTT CSAREEVGNQPQHF
few TRBD1 TRBJ2-7 TRBV20-1 TGCAGTGCCTCCGGACAGGTCGAGCAGTACTTC CSASGQVEQYF
once TRBD2 TRBJ2-1 TRBV10-2 TGCGCCAGCAGTGATCACGGGGGGGCGCAGAATGAGCAGTTCTTC CASSDHGGAQNEQFF
- - TRBJ2-3 TRBV5-1 TGCGCCAGCAGCAGGGACTCGATAGCAGCGGATACGCAGTATTTT CASSRDSIAADTQYF
few TRBD2 TRBJ2-3 TRBV7-2 TGTGCCAGCAGGACTAGCTCCGCAGATACGCAGTATTTT CASRTSSADTQYF